These 11 T cell receptor beta chains share one sample of origin, sequenced in a study of cytomegalovirus exposure and HLA in healthy donors. PCR amplification relied on 60 Vbeta primers (plus 13 Jbeta primers). The table came from immunoSEQ multiplex PCR; TCRdb's copy has only in-frame clones and leaves some out. The repertoire includes around 70,000 clones, just under 75% of them detected once, and 11% sits in the top ten. The specimen sequenced was PBMCs. The receptors come from a human donor in good health.

Only one count was recorded for this clone. V is TRBV5-1 and J is TRBJ2-1; D is possibly TRBD2 (6 bases). V was cut by 3 bases and J by 2 bases, with 15 bases left in between. The CDR3 loop spans 16 amino acids. Germline CDR1 reads SGHRS; CDR2 reads YFSETQ. CDR3 amino acids: CASSWLAAYPYNEQFF. The CDR3, as DNA: TGCGCCAGCAGCTGGTTAGCGGCATATCCCTACAATGAGCAGTTCTTC. Looking up the rest from reference TRBV5-1 and TRBJ2-1 gives the full variable domain: KAGVTQTPRYLIKTRGQQVTLSCSPISGHRSVSWYQQTPGQGLQFLFEYFSETQRNKGNFPGRFSGRQFSNSRSEMNVSTLELGDSALYLCASSWLAAYPYNEQFFGPGTRLTVL.

The CDR3 reads CAWRRDLTYEQYF. CDR3 bases: TGTGCCTGGAGGCGGGACCTAACCTACGAGCAGTACTTC. The chain carries TRBV30 and TRBJ2-7; TRBD2 might be the D (6 bases). CDR3 length: 13 amino acids. In germline, CDR1 is GTSNPN, CDR2 SVGIG (reference sequence). V shed 3 bases and J shed 2 bases, with 11 bases lying between them.

The gene calls are TRBV6-5 and TRBJ1-2; D is possibly TRBD1 (6 bases). The CDR3 spans 13 residues. Germline lookup yields CDR1 MNHEY and CDR2 SVGAGI. With 5 bases removed from V and 5 bases from J, the gap between germline ends came to 12 bases. DNA for the CDR3: TGTGCCAGCAGTGCTTCTACAGGGTATGGCTACACCTTC. It translates to CASSASTGYGYTF.

This chain joins TRBV4-1 and TRBJ1-5; the D gene is possibly TRBD1 (5 bases). Trimming pared 2 bases from V and 0 bases from J, leaving 14 bases between. The CDR3 has 17 amino acids. Germline V gene sequence: CDR1 MGHRA, CDR2 YSYEKL. The CDR3 here is CASSQIWGGNSNQPQHF. The CDR3 DNA sequence: TGCGCCAGCAGCCAAATATGGGGGGGGAATAGCAATCAGCCCCAGCATTTT.

This clone was seen repeatedly, ten times or more. This chain links TRBV6-1 with TRBJ1-2; TRBD1 aligns across 7 bases. Germline V gene sequence: CDR1 MNHNS, CDR2 SASEGT. V trimming: 5 bases; J trimming: 6 bases; junction bases outside the gene matches: 6. The CDR3 spans 13 residues. The CDR3 nucleotides read TGTGCCAGCAGTCCGGGACAGTTGGATGGCTACACCTTC. Its translation is CASSPGQLDGYTF.

This chain links TRBV27 with TRBJ2-1; 11 nucleotides match TRBD2. The junction had 4 bases not matched to a gene; V was cut back by 1 base and J by 5 bases. Germline V CDR1 and CDR2: MNHEY, SMNVEV (reference sequence). The CDR3 loop spans 16 amino acids. CDR3 in amino acids: CASSLLPSGRNNEQFF. Here the CDR3 DNA reads TGTGCCAGCAGTTTATTACCTAGCGGGAGGAACAATGAGCAGTTCTTC.

The CDR3 bases are TGTGCCAGCAGCGTCGCTGACAGCGCCTACGAGCAGTACTTC. It codes for CASSVADSAYEQYF. This chain links TRBV9 with TRBJ2-7, with D possibly TRBD1 on 5 matching bases. The CDR3 has 14 residues. V lost 2 bases to trimming and J lost 2 bases, with 11 bases between them. CDR1 and CDR2 from the germline V gene are SGDLS and YYNGEE.

The chain links TRBV5-4 to TRBJ2-1; TRBD1 matches 11 bases. The CDR3 has 16 residues. The V gene end was trimmed by 5 bases and the J gene end by 9 bases; junction bases not matched to a gene: 13. CDR1 and CDR2 (germline): SGHNT, YYREEE (reference sequence). The DNA for the CDR3 is TGTGCCAGCAGTCCGGGACAGGGGGGGAGAAAAGTTGAGCAGTTCTTC. Encoded protein: CASSPGQGGRKVEQFF.

The rearrangement links TRBV30 to TRBJ2-1, with D perhaps TRBD2 (6 bases). This CDR3 is 15 amino acids long. Germline V CDR1 and CDR2: GTSNPN, SVGIG (reference sequence). V was clipped by 0 bases and J by 4 bases, with 13 bases between them. The CDR3 reads CAWSVRSGPYNEQFF. The CDR3 coding sequence is TGTGCCTGGAGTGTACGTAGCGGACCATACAATGAGCAGTTCTTC.

There are a few counts of this clone. V gene TRBV10-2 combines with J gene TRBJ2-4, with 8 bases matching TRBD1. Germline lookup yields CDR1 WSHSY and CDR2 SAAADI. V was clipped by 2 bases and J by 7 bases; unmatched bases: 4. This CDR3 is 14 amino acids long. CDR3 loop: CASSEVTGGNIQYF. In DNA form, the CDR3 reads TGCGCCAGCAGTGAGGTAACAGGGGGTAACATTCAGTACTTC.

V gene TRBV6-1 combines with J gene TRBJ2-7; weak D call: TRBD2 (5 bases). Germline V gives CDR1 MNHNS, CDR2 SASEGT. V dropped 10 bases and J dropped 7 bases, with 23 bases sitting between them. The CDR3 is 14 amino acids. The CDR3 here is CATHRGAQAREQYF. DNA of the CDR3: TGTGCCACTCATCGGGGAGCTCAGGCCCGGGAGCAGTACTTC.